These 24 T cell receptor beta chains came from one sample sequenced in a study of blood T cell repertoires in COVID-19. The method was immunoSEQ multiplex PCR; TCRdb's version includes in-frame clones alone and lacks a portion of them. The table records 97,000 or so clones, almost 80% of them present only once. The sample was peripheral blood. These receptors were obtained from a man in his sixties with active or convalescent COVID-19.

Only one count was recorded for this clone. As DNA, the CDR3 is TGTGCCAGCAGCAGGGGTCTAGCTAACTATGGCTACACCTTC. Translated, it gives CASSRGLANYGYTF. The V call is TRBV6-2 or TRBV6-3, the J call TRBJ1-2; possibly TRBD1 for D (6 bases). This CDR3 comprises 14 residues. V lost 6 bases and J lost 0, with 11 bases in between. Germline CDR1 is MNHEY and CDR2 is SVGEGT.

V is TRBV27 and J is TRBJ1-6; perhaps TRBD1 as D (6 bases). The V gene's germline CDR1 is MNHEY and CDR2 SMNVEV (reference sequence). The CDR3 is 14 residues long. V shed 4 bases and J shed 10 bases, with 14 bases lying between them. CDR3 residues: CASSSHREGSPLHF. The CDR3 DNA sequence: TGTGCCAGCAGTTCCCACAGGGAAGGATCACCCCTCCACTTT.

The CDR3 sequence is CASSLGRRDSGWGAFF. For the CDR3, the DNA is TGTGCCAGCAGCCTTGGGAGGAGGGACTCCGGGTGGGGAGCTTTCTTT. The chain recombines TRBV5-6 with TRBJ1-1, with D possibly TRBD1 on 5 matching bases. The CDR3 runs 16 residues. V shed 4 bases and J shed 10 bases, with 26 bases lying between them. Germline CDR1 is SGHDT and CDR2 is YYEEEE.

The chain links TRBV28 to TRBJ1-5; maybe TRBD1 (5 bases). Trimming shortened V by 2 bases and J by 4 bases, and 9 bases separated the two germline ends. Germline V gene lookup returns CDR1 MDHEN and CDR2 SYDVKM. CDR3 length: 14 residues. Here the CDR3 DNA reads TGTGCCAGCAGTTTACGGCAGGGAAATCAGCCCCAGCATTTT. Residues: CASSLRQGNQPQHF.

V gene TRBV19 combines with J gene TRBJ2-3; 11 bases fit TRBD1. V gave up 9 bases and J gave up 2 bases; unmatched junction bases: 7. This CDR3 has 15 residues. Germline CDR1 is LNHDA and CDR2 is SQIVND (reference sequence). In DNA, the CDR3 is TGTGCCAGCCGCTGGGACAGGGGGGCCACAGATACGCAGTATTTT. The encoded protein is CASRWDRGATDTQYF.

V gene TRBV11-3 combines with J gene TRBJ2-1; weak D call: TRBD2 (6 bases). Germline V gene sequence: CDR1 SGHNT, CDR2 YENEEA. CDR3 size: 14 residues. V was shortened by 3 bases and J by 5 bases, with 11 bases between the two germline ends. DNA for the CDR3: TGTGCCAGCAGCTTCCGGGAGAAAAACAATGAGCAGTTCTTC. Translated: CASSFREKNNEQFF.

The rearrangement uses TRBV6-5 and TRBJ2-7; 12 bases align to TRBD2. J was trimmed by 5 bases and V by 5 bases; bases with no gene match: 7. The length of the CDR3 is 15 residues. CDR1 and CDR2 (germline): MNHEY, SVGAGI. The CDR3 here is CASSMGLAGLDEQYF. The CDR3 DNA reads as TGTGCCAGCAGTATGGGACTAGCGGGCTTAGACGAGCAGTACTTC.

This clone has just a few counts. The chain carries TRBV5-4 and TRBJ2-4, with D possibly TRBD1 on 6 matching bases. Between the trimmed V and J ends, which lost 3 bases and 3 bases, there was a span of 16 bases. Germline V gene data show CDR1 as SGHNT and CDR2 as YYREEE (reference sequence). This CDR3 is built from 16 residues. The CDR3 protein is CASSSQSQGVKNIQYF. The CDR3 DNA sequence: TGTGCCAGCAGCTCACAATCACAGGGAGTCAAAAACATTCAGTACTTC.

V and J are TRBV9 and TRBJ2-1, with 7 positions matching TRBD1. CDR3 length: 14 amino acids. Germline assignment: CDR1 SGDLS and CDR2 YYNGEE. V lost 3 bases to trimming and J lost 5 bases; unmatched junction nucleotides: 5. This CDR3 reads CASSAGQTNNEQFF. CDR3 bases: TGTGCCAGCAGCGCGGGACAGACCAACAATGAGCAGTTCTTC.

The rearrangement uses TRBV6-5 and TRBJ1-2, with 8 bases aligning to TRBD1. The length of the CDR3 is 13 residues. The germline V gene encodes CDR1 MNHEY and CDR2 SVGAGI. Unmatched junction bases numbered 8, after V lost 6 bases and J lost 8 bases. CDR3 sequence (DNA): TGTGCCAGCAGGTCCGACAGGGGAGGAGGCTACACCTTC. Encoded protein: CASRSDRGGGYTF.

The CDR3 sequence: CASSWAGARNNEQFF. CDR3 in DNA: TGTGCCAGCAGCTGGGCAGGGGCCAGGAACAATGAGCAGTTCTTC. J is TRBJ2-1 and V is TRBV11-2, with D maybe TRBD1 (6 bases). The CDR3 is 15 residues long. V shed 4 bases and J shed 5 bases, with 15 bases lying between them. Germline V gives CDR1 SGHAT, CDR2 FQNNGV.

The gene calls are TRBV7-9 and TRBJ2-5; D remains unclear. With 2 bases removed from V and 9 bases from J, the gap between germline ends came to 10 bases. The CDR3 has 12 amino acids. Germline loops: CDR1 SEHNR, CDR2 FQNEAQ (reference sequence). Written as DNA, the CDR3 is TGTGCCAGCAGCTTATTCCCCAATCCCCAGTACTTC. Amino acid sequence: CASSLFPNPQYF.

The V and J genes are TRBV20-1 and TRBJ2-7; tentatively, D is TRBD1 (5 bases). This CDR3 is 11 amino acids long. Germline assignment: CDR1 DFQATT and CDR2 SNEGSKA (reference sequence). In DNA form, the CDR3 reads TGCAGCCCTAAGCAGGGAAACGAGCAGTACGTC. This encodes CSPKQGNEQYV.

This clone was picked up a small number of times. V and J are TRBV5-1 and TRBJ1-4; TRBD1 matches at 8 bases. The ends lost 2 bases at V and 8 bases at J; junction bases unmatched: 5. The CDR3 consists of 14 residues. Germline CDR1 SGHRS, CDR2 YFSETQ. The CDR3 sequence: CASSFGQGREKLFF. In DNA, the CDR3 is TGCGCCAGCAGCTTCGGACAGGGCAGGGAAAAACTGTTTTTT.

The V and J genes are TRBV9 and TRBJ2-5; TRBD2 agrees at 9 bases. After removal of 0 bases from V and 5 bases from J, the junction contained 8 bases not matched to a gene. CDR3 length: 16 amino acids. From germline, CDR1 is SGDLS and CDR2 YYNGEE. The DNA for the CDR3 is TGTGCCAGCAGCGTAGGTCTTGGGACTAGCATGGAGACCCAGTACTTC. Its protein product is CASSVGLGTSMETQYF.

A few counts support this clone. The chain has TRBV29-1 and TRBJ2-1, with 11 positions matching TRBD1. Unmatched junction bases numbered 4, after V lost 1 base and J lost 2 bases. Germline-derived CDR1 and CDR2 are SQVTM and ANQGSEA. The CDR3 covers 16 residues. CDR3 sequence reads: CSVEGGQGATYNEQFF. CDR3 DNA: TGCAGCGTTGAAGGAGGACAGGGGGCAACCTACAATGAGCAGTTCTTC.

The genes are TRBV11-3 and TRBJ2-3; TRBD2 matches at 13 bases. Germline V gene lookup returns CDR1 SGHNT and CDR2 YENEEA. V dropped 2 bases and J dropped 6; count of bases not matched to a gene: 5. The CDR3 consists of 16 residues. Here the CDR3 DNA reads TGTGCCAGCAGCTTACCTCGACTAGCGGGAGGTGATACGCAGTATTTT. Translated: CASSLPRLAGGDTQYF. The variable domain in full, with the rest retrieved from reference TRBV11-3 and TRBJ2-3, is EAGVVQSPRYKIIEKKQPVAFWCNPISGHNTLYWYLQNLGQGPELLIRYENEEAVDDSQLPKDRFSAERLKGVDSTLKIQPAELGDSAVYLCASSLPRLAGGDTQYFGPGTRLTVL.

This chain connects TRBV9 to TRBJ2-2; 8 bases map to TRBD2. In germline, CDR1 is SGDLS, CDR2 YYNGEE. The CDR3 length is 16 residues. V lost 0 bases to trimming and J lost 4 bases; unmatched junction nucleotides: 5. In DNA, the CDR3 is TGTGCCAGCAGCGTAGGTGCGGGAGGTCTCACCGGGGAGCTGTTTTTT. Translation: CASSVGAGGLTGELFF.

The CDR3 reads CASSAQGAWNEQFF. The DNA for the CDR3 is TGTGCCAGCTCGGCCCAGGGGGCTTGGAATGAGCAGTTCTTC. This chain joins TRBV6-5 and TRBJ2-1, with 8 bases that match TRBD1. V lost 8 bases and J lost 7; bases outside the gene matches: 10. Germline CDR1 is MNHEY and CDR2 is SVGAGI. The CDR3 totals 14 residues.

The chain joins TRBV30 to TRBJ2-7, with 7 bases matching TRBD2. CDR1 is GTSNPN and CDR2 is SVGIG in the germline V gene (reference sequence). The CDR3 runs 15 residues. V shed 2 bases, J shed 4 bases, and the junction held 11 bases outside the gene matches. CDR3 nucleotides: TGTGCCTGGAGTCCCTCCCTCGCGGGAGTATACGAGCAGTACTTC. It yields the protein CAWSPSLAGVYEQYF. Complete variable domain (other parts from reference TRBV30 and TRBJ2-7): SQTIHQWPATLVQPVGSPLSLECTVEGTSNPNLYWYRQAAGRGLQLLFYSVGIGQISSEVPQNLSASRPQDRQFILSSKKLLLSDSGFYLCAWSPSLAGVYEQYFGPGTRLTVT.

The V gene is TRBV7-9, the J gene TRBJ1-1, with TRBD1 identical over 7 bases. CDR3 length: 14 residues. J lost 3 bases, V lost 5 bases, and 6 bases had no gene match. CDR1 and CDR2 from the germline V gene are SEHNR and FQNEAQ (reference sequence). The CDR3 is CASSRRQGDTEAFF. CDR3 nucleotides: TGTGCCAGCAGCCGGCGTCAGGGGGACACTGAAGCTTTCTTT.

The table lists this clone with a few counts. The chain employs TRBV28 and TRBJ1-1; D is possibly TRBD1 (6 bases). Trimming shortened V by 2 bases and J by 2 bases, and 9 bases separated the two germline ends. The CDR3 sequence is 14 residues long. CDR1 and CDR2 from the germline V gene are MDHEN and SYDVKM. The CDR3 DNA reads TGTGCCAGCAGTTTAACGGGGGGCAACACTGAAGCTTTCTTT. Translating it yields CASSLTGGNTEAFF. Filled out from reference TRBV28 and TRBJ1-1, the complete variable domain reads DVKVTQSSRYLVKRTGEKVFLECVQDMDHENMFWYRQDPGLGLRLIYFSYDVKMKEKGDIPEGYSVSREKKERFSLILESASTNQTSMYLCASSLTGGNTEAFFGQGTRLTVV.

V and J are TRBV28 and TRBJ1-2; D remains unclear. Deletions cut 6 bases from V and 7 bases from J, with 21 bases between. CDR1 and CDR2 (germline): MDHEN, SYDVKM. The CDR3 is 15 amino acids. CDR3 region: CASSLGITRNSGYTF. The DNA for the CDR3 is TGTGCCAGCAGCCTTGGCATAACTAGAAATAGTGGCTACACCTTC.

This clone was seen a single time. The chain is built from TRBV7-9 and TRBJ2-1; 9 bases agree with TRBD1. Germline V gene sequence: CDR1 SEHNR, CDR2 FQNEAQ (reference sequence). V was clipped by 4 bases and J by 9 bases; unmatched bases: 10. This CDR3 is 15 amino acids long. CDR3 DNA sequence: TGTGCCAGCAGCTCACCGGGACAGGGTCGGGTTGAGCAGTTCTTC. It encodes CASSSPGQGRVEQFF.